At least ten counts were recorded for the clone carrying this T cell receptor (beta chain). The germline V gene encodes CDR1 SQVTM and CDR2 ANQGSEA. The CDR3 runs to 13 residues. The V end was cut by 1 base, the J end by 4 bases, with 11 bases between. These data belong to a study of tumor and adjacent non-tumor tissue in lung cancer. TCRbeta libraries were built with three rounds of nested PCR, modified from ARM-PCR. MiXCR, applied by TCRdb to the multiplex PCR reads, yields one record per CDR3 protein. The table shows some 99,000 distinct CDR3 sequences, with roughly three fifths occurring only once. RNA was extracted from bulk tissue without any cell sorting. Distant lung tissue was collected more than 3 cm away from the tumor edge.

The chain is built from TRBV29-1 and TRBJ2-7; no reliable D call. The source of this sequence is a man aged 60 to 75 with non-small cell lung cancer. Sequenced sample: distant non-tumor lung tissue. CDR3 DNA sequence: TGCAGCGTTGAAGTTGGCGGAGAATACGAGCAGTACTTC. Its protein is CSVEVGGEYEQYF.